The T cell receptor (beta chain) under discussion was sequenced for a study of T-cell reconstitution after alpha-beta-depleted transplantation in children listed by TCRdb under 2016. Turning to the overall study: Using TCR repertoire profiling, the study followed T-cell immune reconstitution in a quantitative way in children after TCRalphabeta/CD19-depleted allogeneic hematopoietic cell transplantation. Results and caveats for the whole study, not just this receptor: The frequencies of hyperexpanded clones fell over the following months, and after one year, T-cell counts and TCRbeta diversity were mostly attributed to newly produced T cells. The apparently early recovery of alphabetaT-cell counts about two months after transplant reportedly depended on only several hundred rapidly expanded clones that came from non-depleted graft cells. In some patients, high TCRbeta diversity at day 60 was attributed to recipient T cells and intrathymic progenitors that had survived conditioning.

In the paper's terms, the treatment or condition label means: allogeneic hematopoietic cell transplantation with graft depleted of TCRalphabeta T cells and CD19 B cells. The transplant recipients were children given TCRalphabeta/CD19-depleted allogeneic hematopoietic cell grafts. Only a few counts were recorded for this clonotype. No cognate antigen has been identified for it. Base qualities were left out, and no much larger clone turns up one base away. The CDR3 holds 16 amino acids from the cysteine to the phenylalanine. The read is trimmed to its CDR3 DNA, 48 bases read in frame from base 1. Relative to germline, V is missing 0 bases and J is missing 5 bases, with 9 bases of the junction outside any gene match. Looking up the germline V gene yields CDR1 SQVTM and CDR2 ANQGSEA. Preparation of the library involved PCR. Sequenced on an Illumina HiSeq 2500. Molecular barcoding was employed in the preparation of TCR libraries, with unique molecular identifiers being used to normalize TCRbeta repertoire quantification. The public reads were reprocessed in TCRdb via fastp at Q25 and MiXCR, keeping in-frame beta chains. Every CDR3 protein is listed once, alongside the most common genes and DNA of its rows. The sample includes under 400,000 distinct CDR3 sequences, with about a quarter observed a single time. The biggest ten clones account for 9.5% to 13% of the sample.

This chain joins TRBV29-1 to TRBJ2-7, with TRBD2 matching 11 junction bases. The specimen comprised PBMCs, mostly from graft donor cells, sampled 180 days after TCRalphabeta/CD19-depleted stem cell transplant. This clonotype was sampled from a male patient younger than 18 who had a stem cell transplant for acute lymphoblastic leukemia, so the T cells may come from the graft donor. This receptor has the CDR3 CSVEDEELAGDHEQYF. The nucleotides are TGCAGCGTTGAAGATGAAGAACTAGCGGGAGACCACGAGCAGTACTTC.